The 18 T cell receptor beta chains below come from one sample, sequenced in a study of cytomegalovirus exposure and HLA in healthy donors (TCRdb year 2017). Library generation was performed with the immunoSEQ multiplex PCR assay. A mixture of 60 forward primers for TCR Vbeta segments and 13 reverse primers for TCR Jbeta segments was used in the multiplex PCR. The table was pulled from immuneACCESS by TCRdb, which kept in-frame rearrangements only. Such tables lose some clones; where checked, under half of the loss comes from unresolved V genes, and the rest has no known cause. This sample gives 150,000 to 200,000 clones in total; 60% to 85% of them show up just once. The ten largest make up around 3.1% of the sample. Sequenced: PBMCs. The receptors stem from a woman aged 40 to 49 in good health and CMV-seronegative.

This chain connects TRBV10-2 to TRBJ2-7; 9 bases are a match to TRBD2. The CDR3 is 15 residues long. Germline CDR1 is WSHSY and CDR2 is SAAADI. J gave up 4 bases and V 8 bases, and 12 bases lay outside the gene matches. The CDR3 sequence: CASAWGLAGSYEQYF. DNA for the CDR3: TGCGCCAGCGCCTGGGGCCTAGCGGGGTCGTACGAGCAGTACTTC.

The chain recombines TRBV4-1 with TRBJ2-7, with 7 bases fitting TRBD1. V lost 5 bases, J lost 2 bases, and 6 bases stayed unmatched. From germline, CDR1 is MGHRA and CDR2 YSYEKL. This CDR3 has 14 residues. The CDR3 region is CASSSGTEAYEQYF. The CDR3 DNA follows: TGCGCCAGCAGCTCCGGGACAGAAGCCTACGAGCAGTACTTC.

The chain uses TRBV28 and TRBJ1-6; D is uncertain. The V and J ends lost 2 bases and 1 base respectively, with 3 bases between them. This CDR3 has 14 amino acids. Germline CDR1 and CDR2: MDHEN and SYDVKM. The CDR3 region is CASSLTSYNSPLHF. The DNA of the CDR3 is TGTGCCAGCAGTTTAACTTCCTATAATTCACCCCTCCACTTT.

V and J are TRBV5-6 and TRBJ1-1; D uncertain. V was clipped by 0 bases and J by 11 bases, with 20 bases between them. Germline-derived CDR1 and CDR2 are SGHDT and YYEEEE. The CDR3 is 15 amino acids. DNA of the CDR3: TGTGCCAGCAGCTTGGTCCAACCGGTGTCTAGGCGCGCTTTCTTT. This translates into CASSLVQPVSRRAFF.

The V and J genes are TRBV7-6 and TRBJ2-3; 10 bases match TRBD2. The germline V gene has CDR1 SGHVS and CDR2 FNYEAQ. Trimming cost V 5 bases and J 4 bases; bases outside gene matches: 9. This CDR3 spans 16 amino acids. The CDR3 reads CASSPLSGGASDTQYF. CDR3 DNA: TGTGCCAGCAGCCCCCTCAGCGGGGGGGCCTCAGATACGCAGTATTTT.

This clone appeared a few times. The chain links TRBV6-5 to TRBJ2-3; D unresolved. The germline gives CDR1 MNHEY, CDR2 SVGAGI. The V gene lost 4 bases and the J gene lost 5 bases, with 13 bases spanning the gap. This CDR3 is built from 14 residues. The CDR3 sequence is CASSSDFRGDTQYF. The CDR3, as DNA: TGTGCCAGCAGTTCCGACTTTAGAGGAGATACGCAGTATTTT.

The chain combines TRBV7-9 with TRBJ2-7; TRBD1 aligns across 11 bases. Germline values: CDR1 SEHNR, CDR2 FQNEAQ (reference sequence). CDR3 length equals 15 residues. V trimming: 2 bases; J trimming: 2 bases; junction bases outside the gene matches: 2. The CDR3, as DNA: TGTGCCAGCAGCTTATCGGGACAGGGGGCCTACGAGCAGTACTTC. Residues: CASSLSGQGAYEQYF.

The V call is TRBV5-5, the J call TRBJ1-5, with D uncertain. Germline loops: CDR1 SGHKS, CDR2 YYEKEE (reference sequence). The CDR3 has 13 residues. V was pared by 4 bases and J by 4 bases, with 9 bases between. The CDR3 loop reads CASSPGENQPQHF. The CDR3 DNA sequence: TGTGCCAGCAGCCCCGGGGAAAATCAGCCCCAGCATTTT.

The rearrangement links TRBV27 to TRBJ1-2; tentatively, D is TRBD1 (5 bases). The CDR3 sequence is 14 residues long. Trimming took 6 bases from V and 4 from J, leaving 15 bases between them. CDR1 and CDR2 (germline): MNHEY, SMNVEV (reference sequence). In nucleotides, the CDR3 is TGTGCCAGCAGCCAATCTAGGGGCGGCTATGGCTACACCTTC. Protein sequence: CASSQSRGGYGYTF.

This clone has just a few counts. The V call is TRBV5-4, the J call TRBJ2-1; 10 bases are shared with TRBD1. V lost 4 bases, J lost 4 bases, and 5 bases stayed unmatched. The CDR3 runs 15 residues. Looked up from germline, CDR1 is SGHNT and CDR2 is YYREEE (reference sequence). The CDR3 DNA reads as TGTGCCAGCAGCACGACAGGGGGCGGGTACAATGAGCAGTTCTTC. Residues: CASSTTGGGYNEQFF.

This chain uses TRBV5-5 with TRBJ1-1; D perhaps matches TRBD1 (6 bases). In germline, CDR1 is SGHKS, CDR2 YYEKEE (reference sequence). CDR3 length: 16 amino acids. V dropped 4 bases and J dropped 7 bases, with 23 bases sitting between them. CDR3 residues: CASSQTPTGSWGEAFF. In DNA, the CDR3 is TGTGCCAGCAGCCAGACTCCGACAGGTTCGTGGGGTGAAGCTTTCTTT.

The chain uses TRBV7-8 and TRBJ2-7; 7 bases agree with TRBD2. Trimming at V came to 3 bases and at J to 0 bases, leaving 2 bases not matched to a gene. This CDR3 spans 14 amino acids. Germline CDR1 is SGHVS and CDR2 is FQNEAQ. The CDR3 spells CASSFRTSSYEQYF. The CDR3 DNA reads as TGTGCCAGCAGCTTTAGGACTAGCTCCTACGAGCAGTACTTC.

The CDR3 reads CASSETSRFRPEKLFF. The CDR3 DNA is TGTGCCAGCAGTGAAACGAGCAGGTTCCGGCCGGAAAAACTGTTTTTT. This chain links TRBV2 with TRBJ1-4, with unresolved D. The CDR3 sequence is 16 residues long. V was clipped by 2 bases and J by 8 bases, with 18 bases between them. Per germline, CDR1 SNHLY and CDR2 FYNNEI.

The rearrangement uses TRBV7-2 and TRBJ1-4, with D perhaps matching TRBD1 (6 bases). This CDR3 contains 15 residues. Germline V gives CDR1 SGHTA, CDR2 FQGNSA. Trimming left V 3 bases short and J 3 bases short, with 11 bases between. CDR3 DNA: TGTGCCAGCAGCTTTTCGGGGACACCTAATGAAAAACTGTTTTTT. Translation: CASSFSGTPNEKLFF.

The chain links TRBV29-1 to TRBJ2-2; TRBD2 is a possible D gene (7 bases). The CDR3 runs to 13 residues. From germline, CDR1 is SQVTM and CDR2 ANQGSEA. The V gene lost 6 bases and the J gene lost 5 bases, with 13 bases spanning the gap. The chain's CDR3 is CSVGGPGTGELFF. Here the CDR3 DNA reads TGCAGCGTGGGGGGGCCAGGAACCGGGGAGCTGTTTTTT.

V usage is TRBV27 and J usage is TRBJ2-5; 9 nucleotides align to TRBD1. The CDR3 extends over 16 amino acids. The ends lost 3 bases at V and 0 bases at J; junction bases unmatched: 5. CDR1 MNHEY and CDR2 SMNVEV come from the germline V gene (reference sequence). CDR3 region: CASSFLGQGNQETQYF. The CDR3 DNA follows: TGTGCCAGCAGTTTCCTAGGACAGGGGAACCAAGAGACCCAGTACTTC.

The rearrangement joins TRBV7-9 to TRBJ2-7; 9 bases line up with TRBD1. CDR1 and CDR2 from the germline V gene are SEHNR and FQNEAQ (reference sequence). The CDR3 extends over 16 amino acids. V lost 3 bases to trimming and J lost 2 bases; unmatched junction nucleotides: 8. CDR3 loop: CASSFSDRGDAYEQYF. DNA for the CDR3: TGTGCCAGCAGCTTCTCGGACAGGGGCGATGCCTACGAGCAGTACTTC.

The chain joins TRBV6-6 to TRBJ1-4, with a tentative D call TRBD1 (5 bases). Germline V lookup: CDR1 MNHNY, CDR2 SVGAGI (reference sequence). The germline V and J ends were trimmed by 3 bases and 8 bases, with 10 bases remaining between them. CDR3 size: 13 residues. The CDR3 spells CASSYQGTEKLFF. CDR3 nucleotide sequence: TGTGCCAGCAGTTATCAGGGTACCGAAAAACTGTTTTTT.